Sequencing of this TCR beta chain was carried out in a study of shared clonotypes between healthy human individuals (TCRdb year 2020). About the study as a whole: The cohort included three men and two women between 18 and 49 years of age. For each donor, CD4 naive and CD4 memory were each run on three plates, CD8 naive on two plates, and CD8 memory on one plate. To estimate repertoire size and how much clonotypes are shared between individuals, the study performed deep sequencing of blood TCR repertoires from about five healthy adults. To increase sequencing depth and limit assay-specific biases, different laboratories used diverse techniques to prepare libraries and sequence TCR repertoires. Each donor's leukapheresis produced roughly between roughly 0.94 and 9.5 billion PBMCs. Findings and caveats that apply to the study as a whole: Even with the large sequencing depth, rarefaction of the sorted-subset datasets indicated that sequencing was incomplete. Sharing across a few donors was observed for about 5% of naive CD4, less than 4% of naive CD8, 2% to 2.5% of memory CD4, and around 0.42% of memory CD8 clonotypes. Sampling was restricted to blood, and TCR repertoires in tissues likely differ from the TCR repertoires found in blood. Because the study included a small number of donors, the genetic and exposure-history diversity represented was limited. Naive subsets generally had larger estimated clonotype richness than memory subsets. Compared with non-shared clonotypes, clonotypes shared by all four sorted-subset donors had higher generation probabilities. Pairwise subsampling indicated that sequencing depth was expected to affect the degree of clonotype sharing among donors.

Donors were healthy HIV-negative adults with no recently reported acute infections or vaccinations. All donors were Caucasian adults living in Nashville, Tennessee, USA. Magnetic negative selection was used to enrich CD4+ T cells, after which naive cells were positively selected on CD45RA and the negative fraction became the memory subset. Blood was collected by leukapheresis, and PBMCs were isolated by Ficoll-Histopaque density gradient centrifugation and then cryopreserved in liquid nitrogen vapor phase. Analytical flow cytometry was used to check the purity and quantity of every magnetically sorted T cell population. Each sorted fraction had its genomic DNA isolated and then quantified by UV absorbance on a Nanodrop 2000c. Using the deep immunoSEQ assay, multiplex PCR amplified TCR CDR3 regions from genomic DNA. For each cell subset, the extracted genomic DNA was distributed evenly across all wells of several immunoSEQ 96-well plates, and each plate served as one replicate. Each replicate PCR for sorted subsets received around 0.2 ug genomic DNA, equal to about 30,000 T cell genomes. Purified libraries were quantified with a Qubit 3.0 fluorometer, sized on a Bioanalyzer 2100, and re-quantified with the KAPA Library Quantification kit. A separate single-read 150-cycle Illumina NextSeq 550 flow cell was used to sequence each immunoSEQ 96-well plate. The paper's processing steps were these. Because the immunoSEQ output held only junctional sequences and lacked quality scores, the filtering could not match the filtering applied to full-length reads. To assign V/J genes and CDR3, sequences were annotated against IMGT germline references using PyIR, a Python wrapper for IgBLAST v1.9. Reads were filtered out if the reads had weak V/J assignments (E-value above 1e-6), no CDR3, stop codons, out-of-frame junctions, or ambiguous translated residues. V3J clonotypes were defined as sequences sharing the same inferred V gene, J gene, and CDR3 amino acid sequence. To compute the percentage overlap between repertoires, the number of shared unique clonotypes was divided by the size of the smaller repertoire. Three approaches were used to assess repertoire richness: RTK rarefaction, the Chao1 estimator, and Recon v2.1 estimates of unobserved clonotypes. Generation probabilities were computed with OLGA for all TCRbeta clonotypes obtained by the gDNA method from four donors. TCRdb retrieved this table from immuneACCESS and kept in-frame rearrangements only. Not all clones are present; in checked studies, unresolved V genes account for under half, and no reason is known for the remainder. V and J calls and clone size are as listed in that table; D and trimming were resolved from the DNA. The sample table lists roughly 2.2 million clones, approximately 95% of them with a count of one. About 0.41% of the sample is taken by the ten largest.

Details on this clone: Its binding antigen is unknown. No base-level quality is on record; no much larger clone is a single base apart.

The clonotype was recovered from a man in his late teens or twenties in good health. Some clones in this sample may be carry-over from other donors' samples. Sequencing was done on a sample of naive CD4+ T cells from PBMCs. The label giving this sample's cell subset or site can be read as: CD45RA+ positively selected.

The sequenced DNA is TGCAGCGTTGAAAAAGGTGGGGGGACGGACAATGAGCAGTTCTTC. Translated, it reads CSVEKGGGTDNEQFF. The receptor chain draws on TRBV29-1 and TRBJ2-1; 6 matching bases give a weak D call of TRBD2. The CDR3 runs 15 amino acids, cysteine and phenylalanine included. Solely the CDR3 DNA is kept, with 45 bases framed from the first base. CDR1 SQVTM and CDR2 ANQGSEA were looked up in the germline V gene. A distance of 16 bases separates the germline ends of V and J, which lose 2 bases and 5 bases respectively.